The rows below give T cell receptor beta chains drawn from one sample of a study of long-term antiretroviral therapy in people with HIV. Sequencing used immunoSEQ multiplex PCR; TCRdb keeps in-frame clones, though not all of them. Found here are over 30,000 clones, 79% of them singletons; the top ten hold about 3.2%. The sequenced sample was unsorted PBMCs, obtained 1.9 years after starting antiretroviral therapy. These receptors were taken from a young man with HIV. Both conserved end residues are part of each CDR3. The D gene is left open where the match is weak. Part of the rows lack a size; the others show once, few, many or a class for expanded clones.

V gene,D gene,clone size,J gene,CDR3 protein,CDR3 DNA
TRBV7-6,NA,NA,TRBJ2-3,CASSLSRGTDTQYF,TGTGCCAGCAGCTTATCAAGAGGCACAGATACGCAGTATTTT
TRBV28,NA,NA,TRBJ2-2,CASTSGWNTGELFF,TGTGCCAGCACAAGCGGGTGGAACACCGGGGAGCTGTTTTTT
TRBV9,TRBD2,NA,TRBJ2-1,CASSFRTSEKFF,TGTGCCAGCAGCTTCAGGACTAGCGAAAAGTTCTTC
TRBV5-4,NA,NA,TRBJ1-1,CASSSDINTEAFF,TGTGCCAGCAGCTCCGACATTAACACTGAAGCTTTCTTT
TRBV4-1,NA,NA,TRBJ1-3,CASSQDIGTYLWKDTIYF,TGCGCCAGCAGCCAAGATATTGGGACCTATCTCTGGAAAGACACCATATATTTT
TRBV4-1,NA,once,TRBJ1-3,CASSQTGTFGNTIYF,TGCGCCAGCAGCCAGACCGGGACATTTGGAAACACCATATATTTT
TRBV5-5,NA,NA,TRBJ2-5,CASSLVAETQYF,TGTGCCAGCAGCTTGGTCGCAGAGACCCAGTACTTC
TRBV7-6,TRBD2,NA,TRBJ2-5,CASSLDGGKETQYF,TGTGCCAGCAGCCTAGACGGGGGGAAGGAGACCCAGTACTTC
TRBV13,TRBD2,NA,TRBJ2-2,CASSSQRGATGELFF,TGTGCCAGCAGCTCCCAGCGGGGGGCCACCGGGGAGCTGTTTTTT
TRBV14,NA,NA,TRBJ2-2,CASSQDVSLRGKKNTGELFF,TGTGCCAGCAGCCAAGACGTGTCCCTTCGGGGCAAAAAGAACACCGGGGAGCTGTTTTTT
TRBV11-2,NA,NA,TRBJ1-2,CASSLASGSYGYTF,TGTGCCAGCAGCTTAGCCTCAGGGTCCTATGGCTACACCTTC
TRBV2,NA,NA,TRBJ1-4,CASRGTATNEKLFF,TGTGCCAGCAGGGGGACCGCAACTAATGAAAAACTGTTTTTT
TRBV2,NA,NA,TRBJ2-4,CASSYSQGMGNIQYF,TGTGCCAGCAGCTACTCACAGGGTATGGGAAACATTCAGTACTTC
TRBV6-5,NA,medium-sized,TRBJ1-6,CASSYQPNSPLHF,TGTGCCAGCAGTTACCAGCCCAATTCACCCCTCCACTTT
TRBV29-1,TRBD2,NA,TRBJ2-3,CSVEGTSGGDTQYF,TGCAGCGTTGAGGGGACTAGCGGGGGAGATACGCAGTATTTT
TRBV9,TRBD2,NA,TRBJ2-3,CASTLGGLRDTQYF,TGTGCCAGCACGCTCGGGGGGTTACGTGATACGCAGTATTTT
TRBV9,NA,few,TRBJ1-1,CASSVGGPNTEAFF,TGTGCCAGCAGCGTAGGGGGCCCTAACACTGAAGCTTTCTTT
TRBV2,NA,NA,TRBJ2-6,CASRRQSSGANVLTF,TGTGCCAGCAGGAGACAGTCCTCTGGGGCCAACGTCCTGACTTTC
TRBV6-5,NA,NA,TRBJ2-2,CASRITGQLHGELFF,TGTGCCAGCAGAATAACAGGACAGCTGCACGGGGAGCTGTTTTTT
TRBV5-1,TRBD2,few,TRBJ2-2,CASSLTGTSGTGELFF,TGCGCCAGCAGCCTCACCGGGACTAGCGGTACCGGGGAGCTGTTTTTT
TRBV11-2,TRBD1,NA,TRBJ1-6,CASSLGAGGNSPLHF,TGTGCCAGCAGCTTAGGTGCAGGGGGGAACTCACCCCTCCACTTT
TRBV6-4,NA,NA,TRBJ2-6,CASSEEGGSGANVLTF,TGTGCCAGCAGTGAGGAGGGGGGCTCTGGGGCCAACGTCCTGACTTTC
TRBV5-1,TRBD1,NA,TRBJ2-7,CASSLGTGSEQYF,TGCGCCAGCAGCTTGGGGACAGGGAGTGAGCAGTACTTC
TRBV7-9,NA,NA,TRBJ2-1,CASSPAFRSGNEQFF,TGTGCCAGCAGCCCAGCATTTCGTAGCGGAAATGAGCAGTTCTTC
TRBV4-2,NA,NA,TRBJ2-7,CASSQDRGSSYEQYF,TGTGCCAGCAGCCAAGATCGCGGCAGTTCCTACGAGCAGTACTTC
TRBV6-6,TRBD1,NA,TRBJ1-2,CAVPGQGLRGYTF,TGTGCGGTCCCGGGACAGGGACTGAGAGGCTACACCTTC
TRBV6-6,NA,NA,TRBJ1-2,CASGGQFYGYTF,TGTGCCAGCGGCGGACAGTTCTATGGCTACACCTTC
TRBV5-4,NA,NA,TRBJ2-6,CASSYRDTGANVLTF,TGTGCCAGCAGTTACCGGGACACCGGGGCCAACGTCCTGACTTTC
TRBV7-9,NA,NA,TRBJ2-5,CASSLFQGIQETQYF,TGTGCCAGCAGCTTATTCCAGGGAATTCAAGAGACCCAGTACTTC
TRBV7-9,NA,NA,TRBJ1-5,CASSLGNQPQHF,TGTGCCAGCAGCTTAGGCAATCAGCCCCAGCATTTT
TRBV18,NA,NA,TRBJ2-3,CASSPTVFSADTQYF,TGTGCCAGCTCACCAACCGTTTTTTCGGCAGATACGCAGTATTTT
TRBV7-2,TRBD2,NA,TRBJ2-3,CASSLVGSGGAKDTQYF,TGTGCCAGCAGCTTAGTGGGTAGCGGGGGGGCCAAAGATACGCAGTATTTT
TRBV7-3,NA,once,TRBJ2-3,CASSLNGRADTQYF,TGTGCCAGCAGCTTAAATGGCAGGGCAGATACGCAGTATTTT
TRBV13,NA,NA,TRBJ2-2,CASSLGGPGGELFF,TGTGCCAGCAGCTTAGGTGGTCCGGGCGGGGAGCTGTTTTTT
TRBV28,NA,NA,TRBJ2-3,CASSLHTGGTDTQYF,TGTGCCAGCAGTTTACACACCGGGGGCACAGATACGCAGTATTTT
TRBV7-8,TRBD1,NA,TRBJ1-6,CASSLGFPGGRSPLHF,TGTGCCAGCAGCTTAGGATTCCCAGGGGGCCGTTCACCCCTCCACTTT
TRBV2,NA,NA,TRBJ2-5,CASNLQETQYF,TGTGCCAGCAACTTACAAGAGACCCAGTACTTC
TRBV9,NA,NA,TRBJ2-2,CASSVATLNTGELFF,TGTGCCAGCAGCGTAGCTACCCTCAACACCGGGGAGCTGTTTTTT
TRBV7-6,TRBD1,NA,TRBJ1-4,CASSWGQGTGKLFF,TGTGCCAGCAGCTGGGGACAGGGTACCGGAAAACTGTTTTTT
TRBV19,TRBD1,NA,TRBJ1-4,CASSDRGREKLFF,TGTGCCAGTAGCGACAGGGGGCGTGAAAAACTGTTTTTT
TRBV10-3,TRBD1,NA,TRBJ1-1,CAIRRQGFLNTEAFF,TGTGCCATCAGGAGACAGGGTTTCCTGAACACTGAAGCTTTCTTT
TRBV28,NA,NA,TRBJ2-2,CASRPGLPLGELFF,TGTGCCAGCAGGCCAGGCCTTCCCCTGGGGGAGCTGTTTTTT
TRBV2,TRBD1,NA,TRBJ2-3,CASGWDRVTDTQYF,TGTGCCAGCGGGTGGGACAGGGTCACAGATACGCAGTATTTT
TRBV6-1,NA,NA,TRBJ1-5,CASSAQGWSQPQHF,TGTGCCAGCAGTGCCCAGGGGTGGTCACAGCCCCAGCATTTT
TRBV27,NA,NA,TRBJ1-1,CASRTVGIPEAFF,TGTGCCAGCAGGACGGTTGGTATCCCTGAAGCTTTCTTT
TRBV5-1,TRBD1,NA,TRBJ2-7,CASSTGQGAYEQYF,TGCGCCAGCAGCACGGGACAGGGGGCGTATGAGCAGTACTTC
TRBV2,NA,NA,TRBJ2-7,CASSPREYEQYF,TGTGCCAGCAGTCCTAGGGAGTACGAGCAGTACTTC
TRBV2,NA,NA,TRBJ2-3,CASSESLLGDTQYF,TGTGCCAGCAGTGAATCGCTCCTAGGAGATACGCAGTATTTT
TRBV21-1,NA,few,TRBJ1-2,CASSQIRTGTSGYTF,TGTGCCAGCAGCCAAATTCGGACAGGGACGAGTGGCTACACCTTC